This T cell receptor (beta chain) was sequenced in a study of technical replicates of blood from a handful of donors. V was cut by 7 bases and J by 4 bases, with 16 bases left in between. The CDR3 contains 14 residues. CDR1 WSHSY and CDR2 SAAADI come from the germline V gene. Clones were sequenced by immunoSEQ multiplex PCR, and TCRdb holds only the in-frame ones, with some missing. The table shows roughly 87,000 clones, with just under 95% occurring only once. Sequencing was performed on T cells isolated from PBMCs. The chain combines TRBV10-2 with TRBJ1-1; D remains unclear. The sequence derives from a human donor in good health. The CDR3 sequence: CASMFRGLATEAFF. DNA for the CDR3: TGCGCCAGCATGTTTCGGGGTTTGGCCACTGAAGCTTTCTTT.